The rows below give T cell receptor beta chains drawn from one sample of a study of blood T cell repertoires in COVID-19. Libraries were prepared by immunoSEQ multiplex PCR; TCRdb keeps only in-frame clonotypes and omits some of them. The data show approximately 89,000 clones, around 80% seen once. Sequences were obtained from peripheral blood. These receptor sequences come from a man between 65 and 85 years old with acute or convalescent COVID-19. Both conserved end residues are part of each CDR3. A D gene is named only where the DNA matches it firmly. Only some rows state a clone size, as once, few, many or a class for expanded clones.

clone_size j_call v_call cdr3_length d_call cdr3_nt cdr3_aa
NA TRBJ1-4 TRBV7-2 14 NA TGTGCCAGCAGGCGAGATTCAACTAATGAAAAACTGTTTTTT CASRRDSTNEKLFF
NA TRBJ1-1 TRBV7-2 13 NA TGTGCCAGCAGGCCCCAGGAGGTCACTGAAGCTTTCTTT CASRPQEVTEAFF
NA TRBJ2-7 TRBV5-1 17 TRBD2 TGCGCCAGCAGCGAAGTCCCTCCGGGACTAGCGGGATACGAGCAGTACTTC CASSEVPPGLAGYEQYF
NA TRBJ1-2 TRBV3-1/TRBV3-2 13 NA TGTGCCAGCAGCCAAGCGGGGGGAGGAGGCTACACCTTC CASSQAGGGGYTF
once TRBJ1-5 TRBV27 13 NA TGTGCCAGCAGTTTGGCAGGCCGCCAGCCCCAGCATTTT CASSLAGRQPQHF
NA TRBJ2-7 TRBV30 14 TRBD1 TGTGCCTGGGGGGGACAGGGGAGGTTCCACGAGCAGTACTTC CAWGGQGRFHEQYF
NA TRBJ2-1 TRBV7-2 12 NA TGTGCCAGCAGCCACCGAGCGTATGAGCAGTTCTTC CASSHRAYEQFF
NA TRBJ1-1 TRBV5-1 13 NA TGCGCCAGCAGCTTGACTACGGACACTGAAGCTTTCTTT CASSLTTDTEAFF
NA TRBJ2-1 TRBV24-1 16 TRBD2 TGTGCCACCAGTGCCGGACTAGCGGGAGGCCTCAATGAGCAGTTCTTC CATSAGLAGGLNEQFF
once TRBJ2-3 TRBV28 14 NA TGTGCCAGCCACTTAGGGGGGGCCTCTGATACGCAGTATTTT CASHLGGASDTQYF
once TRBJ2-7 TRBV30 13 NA TGTGCCGGAACCCGGGGGGCGGCCTACGAGCAGTACTTC CAGTRGAAYEQYF
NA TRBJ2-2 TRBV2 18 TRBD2 TGTGCCAGCAGTGCGGCTAGCGGGAGGGACACGAACACCGGGGAGCTGTTTTTT CASSAASGRDTNTGELFF
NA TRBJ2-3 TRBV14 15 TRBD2 TGTGCCAGCCGGACTAGCTTCTCGAGTACAGATACGCAGTATTTT CASRTSFSSTDTQYF
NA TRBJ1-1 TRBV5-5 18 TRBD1 TGTGCCAGCAGTCACCGGCGGGACAGCTTATTTATGAACACTGAAGCTTTCTTT CASSHRRDSLFMNTEAFF
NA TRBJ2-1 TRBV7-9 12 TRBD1 TGTGCCAGCACAGGGGGCTACAATGAGCAGTTCTTC CASTGGYNEQFF
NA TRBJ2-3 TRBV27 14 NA TGTGCCAGCAGTTTATCGAACTCCCCAGATACGCAGTATTTT CASSLSNSPDTQYF
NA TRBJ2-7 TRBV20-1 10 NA TGCAGTGCTGGTAGCTACGAGCAGTACTTC CSAGSYEQYF
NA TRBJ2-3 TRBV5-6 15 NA TGTGCCAGCAGCTTGGTGGTCCCCTCACAAGATACGCAGTATTTT CASSLVVPSQDTQYF
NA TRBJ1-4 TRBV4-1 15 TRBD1 TGCGCCAGCAGAGTATTCGGGACAGAGAATGAAAAACTGTTTTTT CASRVFGTENEKLFF
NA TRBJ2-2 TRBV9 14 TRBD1 TGTGCCAGCAGCGTAGCGCAGGGGGCCGGGGAGCTGTTTTTT CASSVAQGAGELFF
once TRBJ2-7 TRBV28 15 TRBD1 TGTGCCAGCACTACATTACCGGGACAGGGGTACGAGCAGTACTTC CASTTLPGQGYEQYF
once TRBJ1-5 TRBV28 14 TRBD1 TGTGCCAGCAGTCCCGGGACAGGGCATCAGCCCCAGCATTTT CASSPGTGHQPQHF
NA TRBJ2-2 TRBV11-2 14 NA TGTGCCAGCAGCATGGGACAGAACACCGGGGAGCTGTTTTTT CASSMGQNTGELFF
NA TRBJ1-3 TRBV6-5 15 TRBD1 TGTGCCAGCAGGCTCGACAGGGAATCTGGAAACACCATATATTTT CASRLDRESGNTIYF
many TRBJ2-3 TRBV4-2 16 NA TGTGCCAGCAGCCATGCGGTGGGCCCAGGGGCAGATACGCAGTATTTT CASSHAVGPGADTQYF